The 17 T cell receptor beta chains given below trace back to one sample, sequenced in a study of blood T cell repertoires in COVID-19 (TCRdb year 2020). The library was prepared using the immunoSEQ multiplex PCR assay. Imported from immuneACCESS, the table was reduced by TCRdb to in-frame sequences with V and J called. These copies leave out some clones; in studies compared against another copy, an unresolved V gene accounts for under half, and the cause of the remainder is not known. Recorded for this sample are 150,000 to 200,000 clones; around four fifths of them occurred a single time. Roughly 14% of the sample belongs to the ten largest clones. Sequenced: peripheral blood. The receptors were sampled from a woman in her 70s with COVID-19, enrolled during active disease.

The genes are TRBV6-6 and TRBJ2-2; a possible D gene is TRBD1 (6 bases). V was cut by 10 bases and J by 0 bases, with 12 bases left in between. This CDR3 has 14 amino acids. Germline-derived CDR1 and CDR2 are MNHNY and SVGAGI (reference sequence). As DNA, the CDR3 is TGTGCCACCTTGGGACACACGAACACCGGGGAGCTGTTTTTT. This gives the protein CATLGHTNTGELFF.

The CDR3 loop is CASRRGGGYGYTF. For the CDR3, the DNA is TGTGCCAGCAGGAGGGGGGGAGGCTATGGCTACACCTTC. This rearrangement joins TRBV28 to TRBJ1-2; tentatively, D is TRBD1 (6 bases). The CDR3 has 13 amino acids. V was cut by 6 bases and J by 4 bases, with 12 bases left in between. CDR1 is MDHEN and CDR2 is SYDVKM in the germline V gene.

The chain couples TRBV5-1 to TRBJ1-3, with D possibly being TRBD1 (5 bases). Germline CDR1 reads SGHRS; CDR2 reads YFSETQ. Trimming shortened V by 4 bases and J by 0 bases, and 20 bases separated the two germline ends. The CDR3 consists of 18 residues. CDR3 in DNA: TGCGCCAGCAGCCTACGCCCCCGGGACTTTCCCTCTGGAAACACCATATATTTT. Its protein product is CASSLRPRDFPSGNTIYF.

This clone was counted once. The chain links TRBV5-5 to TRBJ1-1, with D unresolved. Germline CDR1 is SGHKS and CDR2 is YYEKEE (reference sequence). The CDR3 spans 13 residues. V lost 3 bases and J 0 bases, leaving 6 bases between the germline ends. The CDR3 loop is CASSWLLNTEAFF. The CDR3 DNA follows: TGTGCCAGCAGCTGGCTTCTGAACACTGAAGCTTTCTTT.

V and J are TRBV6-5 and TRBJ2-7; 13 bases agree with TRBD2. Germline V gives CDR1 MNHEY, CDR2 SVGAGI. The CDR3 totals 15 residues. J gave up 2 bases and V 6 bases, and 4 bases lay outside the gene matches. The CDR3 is CASSGTSGTAYEQYF. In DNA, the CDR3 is TGTGCCAGCAGCGGGACTAGCGGGACCGCCTACGAGCAGTACTTC.

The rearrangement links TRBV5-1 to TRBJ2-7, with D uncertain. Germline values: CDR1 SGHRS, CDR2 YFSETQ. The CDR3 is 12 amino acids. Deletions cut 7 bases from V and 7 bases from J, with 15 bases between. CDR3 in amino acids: CASFRDSREQYF. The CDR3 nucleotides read TGCGCCAGCTTCAGAGACTCCCGAGAGCAGTACTTC.

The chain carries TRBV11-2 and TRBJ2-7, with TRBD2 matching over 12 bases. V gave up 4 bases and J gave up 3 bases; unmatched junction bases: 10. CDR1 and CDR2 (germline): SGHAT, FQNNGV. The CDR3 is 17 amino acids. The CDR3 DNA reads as TGTGCCAGCAGCTCATGGACTAGCGGGGCAACTTTCTACGAGCAGTACTTC. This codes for CASSSWTSGATFYEQYF.

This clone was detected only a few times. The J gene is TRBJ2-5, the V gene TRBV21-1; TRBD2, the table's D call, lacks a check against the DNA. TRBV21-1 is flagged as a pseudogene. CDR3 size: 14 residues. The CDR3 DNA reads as TGTGCCAGCAGCAAGCTTAAGGAGGGCGAGACCCAGTACTTC. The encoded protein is CASSKLKEGETQYF.

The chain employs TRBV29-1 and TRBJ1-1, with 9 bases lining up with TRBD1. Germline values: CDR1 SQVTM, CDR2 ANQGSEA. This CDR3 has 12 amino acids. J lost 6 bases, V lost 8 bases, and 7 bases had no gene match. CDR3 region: CSLYRGRSEAFF. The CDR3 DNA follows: TGCAGCTTGTACAGGGGGCGATCTGAAGCTTTCTTT.

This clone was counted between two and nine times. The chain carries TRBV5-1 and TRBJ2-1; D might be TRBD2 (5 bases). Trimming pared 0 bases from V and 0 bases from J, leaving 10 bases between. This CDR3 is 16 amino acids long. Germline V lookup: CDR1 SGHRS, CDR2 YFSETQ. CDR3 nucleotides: TGCGCCAGCAGCTTGGGGCCAGCGGACTCCTACAATGAGCAGTTCTTC. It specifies CASSLGPADSYNEQFF. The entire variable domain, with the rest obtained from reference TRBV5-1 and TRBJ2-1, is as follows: KAGVTQTPRYLIKTRGQQVTLSCSPISGHRSVSWYQQTPGQGLQFLFEYFSETQRNKGNFPGRFSGRQFSNSRSEMNVSTLELGDSALYLCASSLGPADSYNEQFFGPGTRLTVL.

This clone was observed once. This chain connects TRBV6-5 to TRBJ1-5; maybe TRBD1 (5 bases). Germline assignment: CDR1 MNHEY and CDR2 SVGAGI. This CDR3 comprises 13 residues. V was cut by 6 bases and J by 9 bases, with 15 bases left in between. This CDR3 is CASRTGVQGPQHF. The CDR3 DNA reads TGTGCCAGCAGGACGGGGGTTCAGGGGCCCCAGCATTTT.

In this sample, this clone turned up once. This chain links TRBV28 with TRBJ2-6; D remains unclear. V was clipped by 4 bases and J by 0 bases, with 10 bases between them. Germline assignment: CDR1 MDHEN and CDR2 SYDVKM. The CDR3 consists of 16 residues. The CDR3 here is CASSYLGNSGANVLTF. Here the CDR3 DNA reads TGTGCCAGCAGTTATTTGGGCAACTCTGGGGCCAACGTCCTGACTTTC.

The CDR3 DNA sequence: TGTGCCACCCCGCGCACGCCGGACAGGGTACCTAATTTTCCCACAGATACGCAGTATTTT. Amino acid sequence: CATPRTPDRVPNFPTDTQYF. J is TRBJ2-3 and V is TRBV24-1; 8 nucleotides match TRBD1. This CDR3 region has 20 residues. After removal of 9 bases from V and 2 bases from J, the junction contained 24 bases not matched to a gene. CDR1 and CDR2 from the germline V gene are KGHDR and SFDVKD.

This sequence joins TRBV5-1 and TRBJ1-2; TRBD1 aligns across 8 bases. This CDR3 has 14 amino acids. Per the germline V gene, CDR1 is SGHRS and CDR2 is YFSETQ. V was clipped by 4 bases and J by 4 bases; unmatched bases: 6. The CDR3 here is CASSESTGVYGYTF. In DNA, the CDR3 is TGCGCCAGCAGCGAATCGACAGGGGTCTATGGCTACACCTTC.

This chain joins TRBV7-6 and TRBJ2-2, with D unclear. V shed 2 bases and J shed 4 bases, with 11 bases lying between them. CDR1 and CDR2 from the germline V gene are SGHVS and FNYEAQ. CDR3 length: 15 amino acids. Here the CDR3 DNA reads TGTGCCAGCAGCTTACTGACCGCAGGCACCGGGGAGCTGTTTTTT. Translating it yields CASSLLTAGTGELFF.

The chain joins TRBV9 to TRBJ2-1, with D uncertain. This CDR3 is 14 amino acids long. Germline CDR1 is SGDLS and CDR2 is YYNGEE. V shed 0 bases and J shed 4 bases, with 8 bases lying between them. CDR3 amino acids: CASSVALGYNEQFF. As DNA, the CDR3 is TGTGCCAGCAGCGTAGCTCTAGGTTACAATGAGCAGTTCTTC.

The DNA of the CDR3 is TGTGCCAGTAGTCCCCGGGGACAGGGGGCGATTTTGTCCTACAATGAGCAGTTCTTC. Its protein product is CASSPRGQGAILSYNEQFF. The chain joins TRBV19 to TRBJ2-1; 12 nucleotides agree with TRBD1. V was clipped by 5 bases and J by 1 base; unmatched bases: 12. CDR1 and CDR2 (germline): LNHDA, SQIVND (reference sequence). This CDR3 spans 19 amino acids.